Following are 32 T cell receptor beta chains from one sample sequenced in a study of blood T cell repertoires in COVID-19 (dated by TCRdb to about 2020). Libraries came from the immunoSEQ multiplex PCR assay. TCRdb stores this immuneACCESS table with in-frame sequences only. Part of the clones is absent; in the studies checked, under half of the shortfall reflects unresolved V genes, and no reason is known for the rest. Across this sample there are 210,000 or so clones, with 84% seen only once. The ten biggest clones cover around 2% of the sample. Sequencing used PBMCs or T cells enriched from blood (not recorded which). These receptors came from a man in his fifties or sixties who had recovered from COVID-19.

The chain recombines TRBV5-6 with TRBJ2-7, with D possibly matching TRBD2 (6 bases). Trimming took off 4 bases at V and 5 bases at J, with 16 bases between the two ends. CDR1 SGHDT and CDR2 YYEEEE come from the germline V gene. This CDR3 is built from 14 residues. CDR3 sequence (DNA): TGTGCCAGCAGCAGAACGGGGAGGCCCGACGAGCAGTACTTC. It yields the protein CASSRTGRPDEQYF.

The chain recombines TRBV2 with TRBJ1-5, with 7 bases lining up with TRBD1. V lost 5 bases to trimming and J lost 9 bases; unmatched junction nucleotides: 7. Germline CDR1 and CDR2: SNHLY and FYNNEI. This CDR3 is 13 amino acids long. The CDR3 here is CASSRRQGGPQHF. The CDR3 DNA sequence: TGTGCCAGCAGTCGCCGACAGGGTGGGCCCCAGCATTTT.

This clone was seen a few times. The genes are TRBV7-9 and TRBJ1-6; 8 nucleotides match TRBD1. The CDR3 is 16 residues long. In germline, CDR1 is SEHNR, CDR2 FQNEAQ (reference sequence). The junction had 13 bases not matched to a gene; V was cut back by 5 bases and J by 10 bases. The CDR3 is CASSARTTGGESPLHF. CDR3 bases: TGTGCCAGCAGCGCCCGAACCACAGGGGGGGAATCACCCCTCCACTTT.

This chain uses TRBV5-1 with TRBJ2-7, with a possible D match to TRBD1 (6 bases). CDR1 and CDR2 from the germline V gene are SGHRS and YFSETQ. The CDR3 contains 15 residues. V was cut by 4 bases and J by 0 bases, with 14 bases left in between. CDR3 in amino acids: CASSVDRSSSYEQYF. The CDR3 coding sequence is TGCGCCAGCAGCGTCGACAGGTCCAGCTCCTACGAGCAGTACTTC.

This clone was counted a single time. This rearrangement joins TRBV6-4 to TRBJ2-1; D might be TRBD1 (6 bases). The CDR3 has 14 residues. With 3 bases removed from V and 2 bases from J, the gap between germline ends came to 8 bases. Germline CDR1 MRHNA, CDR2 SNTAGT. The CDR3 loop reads CASSEWGPYNEQFF. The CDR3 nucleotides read TGTGCCAGCAGTGAGTGGGGGCCCTACAATGAGCAGTTCTTC.

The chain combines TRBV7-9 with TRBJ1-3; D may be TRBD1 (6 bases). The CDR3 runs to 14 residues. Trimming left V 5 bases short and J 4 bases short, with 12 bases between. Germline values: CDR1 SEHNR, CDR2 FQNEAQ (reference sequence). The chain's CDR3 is CASSNQGSGNTIYF. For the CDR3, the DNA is TGTGCCAGCAGCAATCAGGGGTCGGGAAACACCATATATTTT.

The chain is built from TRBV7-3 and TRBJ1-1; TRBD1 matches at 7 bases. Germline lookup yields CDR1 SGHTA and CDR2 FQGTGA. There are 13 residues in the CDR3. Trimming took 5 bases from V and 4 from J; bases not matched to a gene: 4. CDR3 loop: CASSQHRGTEAFF. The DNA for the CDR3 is TGTGCCAGCAGCCAACACAGGGGCACTGAAGCTTTCTTT.

This CDR3 reads CASSLGGLSGNTIYF. CDR3 sequence (DNA): TGCGCCAGCAGCTTAGGAGGGCTCTCTGGAAACACCATATATTTT. The V and J genes are TRBV5-1 and TRBJ1-3; D uncertain. The ends were cut back, 2 bases at V and 0 bases at J, with 9 bases in the middle. Germline CDR1 reads SGHRS; CDR2 reads YFSETQ. The CDR3 has 15 residues.

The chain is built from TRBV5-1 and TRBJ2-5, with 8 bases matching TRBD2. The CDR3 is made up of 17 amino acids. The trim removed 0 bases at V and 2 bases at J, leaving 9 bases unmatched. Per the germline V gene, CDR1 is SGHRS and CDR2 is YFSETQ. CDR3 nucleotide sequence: TGCGCCAGCAGCTTGGGAAGCGGGGGACAATTACAAGAGACCCAGTACTTC. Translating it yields CASSLGSGGQLQETQYF.

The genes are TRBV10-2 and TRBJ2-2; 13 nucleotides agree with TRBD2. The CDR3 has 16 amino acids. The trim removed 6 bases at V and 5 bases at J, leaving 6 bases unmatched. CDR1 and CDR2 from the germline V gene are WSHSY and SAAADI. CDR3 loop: CASRTSGGAGTGELFF. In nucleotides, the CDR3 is TGCGCCAGCAGAACTAGCGGGGGGGCCGGAACCGGGGAGCTGTTTTTT.

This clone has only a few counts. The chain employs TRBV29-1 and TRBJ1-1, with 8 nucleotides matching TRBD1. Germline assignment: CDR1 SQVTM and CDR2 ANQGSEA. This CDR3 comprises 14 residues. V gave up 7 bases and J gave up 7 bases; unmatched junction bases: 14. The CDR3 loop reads CSGGAGGAKFEAFF. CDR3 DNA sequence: TGCAGCGGTGGCGCAGGGGGCGCGAAGTTTGAAGCTTTCTTT.

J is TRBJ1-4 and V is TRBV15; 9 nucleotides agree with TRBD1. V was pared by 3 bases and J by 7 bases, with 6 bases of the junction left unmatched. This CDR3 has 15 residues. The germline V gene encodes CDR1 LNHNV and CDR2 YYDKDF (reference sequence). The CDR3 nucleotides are TGTGCCACCAGCAGGGGGGACAGGGAGGGTGAAAAACTGTTTTTT. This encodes CATSRGDREGEKLFF.

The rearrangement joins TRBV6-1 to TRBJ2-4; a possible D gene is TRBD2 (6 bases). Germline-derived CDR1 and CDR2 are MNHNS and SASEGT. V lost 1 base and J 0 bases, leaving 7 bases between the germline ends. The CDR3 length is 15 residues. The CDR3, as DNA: TGTGCCAGCAGTGAAGGGAGGGTAGCCAAAAACATTCAGTACTTC. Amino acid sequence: CASSEGRVAKNIQYF.

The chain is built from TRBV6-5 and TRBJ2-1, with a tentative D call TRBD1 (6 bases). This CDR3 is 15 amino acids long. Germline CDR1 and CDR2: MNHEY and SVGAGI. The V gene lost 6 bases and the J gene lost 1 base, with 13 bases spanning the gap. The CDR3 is CASSDRPFSYNEQFF. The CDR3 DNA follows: TGTGCCAGCAGCGACAGGCCTTTTTCCTACAATGAGCAGTTCTTC.

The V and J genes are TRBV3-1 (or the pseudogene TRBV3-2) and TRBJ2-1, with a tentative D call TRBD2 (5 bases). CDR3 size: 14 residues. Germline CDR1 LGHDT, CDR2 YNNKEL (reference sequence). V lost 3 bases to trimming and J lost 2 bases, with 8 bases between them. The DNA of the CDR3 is TGTGCCAGCAGCCAGTCGGGGACCTACAATGAGCAGTTCTTC. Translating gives CASSQSGTYNEQFF.

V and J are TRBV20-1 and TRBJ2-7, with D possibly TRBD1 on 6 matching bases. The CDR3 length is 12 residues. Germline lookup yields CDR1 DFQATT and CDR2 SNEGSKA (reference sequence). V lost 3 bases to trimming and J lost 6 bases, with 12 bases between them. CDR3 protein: CSASPQGSEQYF. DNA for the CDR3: TGCAGTGCTAGTCCCCAGGGGAGCGAGCAGTACTTC.

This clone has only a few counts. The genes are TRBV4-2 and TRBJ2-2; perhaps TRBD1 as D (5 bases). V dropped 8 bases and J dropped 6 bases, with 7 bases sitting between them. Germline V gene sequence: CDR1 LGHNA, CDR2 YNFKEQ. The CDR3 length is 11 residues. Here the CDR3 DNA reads TGTGCCAGCCGACAGTCCGGGGAGCTGTTTTTT. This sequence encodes CASRQSGELFF.

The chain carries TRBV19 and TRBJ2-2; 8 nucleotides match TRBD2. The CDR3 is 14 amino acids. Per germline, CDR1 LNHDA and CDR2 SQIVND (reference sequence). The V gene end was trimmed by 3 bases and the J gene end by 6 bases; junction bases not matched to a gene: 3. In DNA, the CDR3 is TGTGCCAGTAGTATTACAGCGGGGGCCGGGGAGCTGTTTTTT. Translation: CASSITAGAGELFF.

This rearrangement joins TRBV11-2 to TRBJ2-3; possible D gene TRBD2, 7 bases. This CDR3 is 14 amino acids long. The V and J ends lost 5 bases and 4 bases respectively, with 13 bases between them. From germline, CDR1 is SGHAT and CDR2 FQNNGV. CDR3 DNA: TGTGCCAGCAGCCAGGCGGGGGCACCAGATACGCAGTATTTT. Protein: CASSQAGAPDTQYF.

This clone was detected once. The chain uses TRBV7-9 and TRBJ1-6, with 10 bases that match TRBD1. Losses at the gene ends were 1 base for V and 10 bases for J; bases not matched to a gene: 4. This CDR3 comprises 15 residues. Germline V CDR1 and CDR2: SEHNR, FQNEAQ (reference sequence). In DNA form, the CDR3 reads TGTGCCAGCAGCTTAGAGGGGGGACAGGGGTCACCCCTCCACTTT. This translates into CASSLEGGQGSPLHF.

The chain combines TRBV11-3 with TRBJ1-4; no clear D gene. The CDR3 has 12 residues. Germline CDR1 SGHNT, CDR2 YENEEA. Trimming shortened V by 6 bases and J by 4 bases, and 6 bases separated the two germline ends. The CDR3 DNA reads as TGTGCCAGCAGTCTCCTTAATGAAAAACTGTTTTTT. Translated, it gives CASSLLNEKLFF. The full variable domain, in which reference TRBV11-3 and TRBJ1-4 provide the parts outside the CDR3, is EAGVVQSPRYKIIEKKQPVAFWCNPISGHNTLYWYLQNLGQGPELLIRYENEEAVDDSQLPKDRFSAERLKGVDSTLKIQPAELGDSAVYLCASSLLNEKLFFGSGTQLSVL.

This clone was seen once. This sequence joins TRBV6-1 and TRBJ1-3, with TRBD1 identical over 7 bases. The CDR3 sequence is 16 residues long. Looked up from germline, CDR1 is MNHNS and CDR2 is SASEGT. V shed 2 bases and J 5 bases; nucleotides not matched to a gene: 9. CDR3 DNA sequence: TGTGCCAGCAGTGAAAAGGGTCAGGGGGATAGAAACACCATATATTTT. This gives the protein CASSEKGQGDRNTIYF.

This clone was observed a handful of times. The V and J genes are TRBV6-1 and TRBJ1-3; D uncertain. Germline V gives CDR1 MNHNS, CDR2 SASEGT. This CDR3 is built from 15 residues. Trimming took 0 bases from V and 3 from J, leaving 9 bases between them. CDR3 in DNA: TGTGCCAGCAGTGAAGCAGCCACTGTTGGAAACACCATATATTTT. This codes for CASSEAATVGNTIYF.

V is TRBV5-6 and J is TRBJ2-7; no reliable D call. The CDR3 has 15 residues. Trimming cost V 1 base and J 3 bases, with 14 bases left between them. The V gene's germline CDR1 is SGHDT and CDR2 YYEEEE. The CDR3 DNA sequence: TGTGCCAGCAGCTTGTTTACCAATCCAGTCTACGAGCAGTACTTC. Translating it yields CASSLFTNPVYEQYF.

The CDR3 DNA reads as TGTGCCAGCAGTGGGACAGGGTTTTACGAGCAGTACTTC. It is translated as CASSGTGFYEQYF. V and J are TRBV25-1 and TRBJ2-7; 8 bases map to TRBD1. Germline assignment: CDR1 MGHDK and CDR2 SYGVNS. This CDR3 is 13 amino acids long. After removal of 4 bases from V and 4 bases from J, the junction contained 3 bases not matched to a gene.

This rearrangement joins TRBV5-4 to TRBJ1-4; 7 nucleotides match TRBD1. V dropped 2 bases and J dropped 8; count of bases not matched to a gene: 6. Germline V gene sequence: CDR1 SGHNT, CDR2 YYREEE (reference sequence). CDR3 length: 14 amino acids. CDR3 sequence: CASSFDRAGEKLFF. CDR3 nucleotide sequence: TGTGCCAGCAGCTTTGACAGGGCGGGGGAAAAACTGTTTTTT.

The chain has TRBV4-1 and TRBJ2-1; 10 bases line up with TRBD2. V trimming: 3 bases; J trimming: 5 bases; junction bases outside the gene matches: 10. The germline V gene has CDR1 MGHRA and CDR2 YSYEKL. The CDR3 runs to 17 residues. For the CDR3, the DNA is TGCGCCAGCAGCCAGGAGAGTGGAACTAGCGGGGACAATGAGCAGTTCTTC. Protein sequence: CASSQESGTSGDNEQFF.

Here the CDR3 DNA reads TGTGCCAGCAGCCCAGGAGACAGGGCGGTAGTTGGCTACACCTTC. Translating gives CASSPGDRAVVGYTF. The chain is built from TRBV7-3 and TRBJ1-2, with TRBD1 matching 7 bases. The junction had 13 bases not matched to a gene; V was cut back by 5 bases and J by 7 bases. Germline V gene data show CDR1 as SGHTA and CDR2 as FQGTGA. The CDR3 has 15 amino acids.

The CDR3 here is CASSFPPRTSGARISTDTQYF. CDR3 bases: TGTGCCAGCAGTTTCCCTCCCAGGACTAGCGGGGCCAGAATTTCCACAGATACGCAGTATTTT. The chain employs TRBV6-2 or TRBV6-3 and TRBJ2-3, with 12 positions matching TRBD2. From germline, CDR1 is MNHEY and CDR2 SVGEGT. V dropped 4 bases and J dropped 2; count of bases not matched to a gene: 19. The CDR3 totals 21 residues.

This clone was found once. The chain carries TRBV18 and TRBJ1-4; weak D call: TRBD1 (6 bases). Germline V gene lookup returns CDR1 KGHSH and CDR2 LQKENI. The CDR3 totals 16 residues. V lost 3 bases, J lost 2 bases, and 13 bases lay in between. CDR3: CASSPNRDGTNEKLFF. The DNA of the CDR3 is TGTGCCAGCTCACCTAACAGGGACGGGACTAATGAAAAACTGTTTTTT.

The CDR3 here is CASSKIVTSGTEAFF. CDR3 DNA: TGTGCCAGCAGCAAGATTGTAACCAGTGGTACTGAAGCTTTCTTT. The V gene is TRBV11-2, the J gene TRBJ1-1; D is unresolved. Trimming removed 5 bases from V and 5 bases from J, with 18 bases in between. CDR1 and CDR2 from the germline V gene are SGHAT and FQNNGV. CDR3 length: 15 residues.

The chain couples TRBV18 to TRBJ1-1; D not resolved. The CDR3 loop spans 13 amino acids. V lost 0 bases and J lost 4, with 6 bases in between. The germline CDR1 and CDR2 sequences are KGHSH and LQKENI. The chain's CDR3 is CASSPPYFTEAFF. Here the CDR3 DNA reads TGTGCCAGCTCACCACCGTATTTCACTGAAGCTTTCTTT. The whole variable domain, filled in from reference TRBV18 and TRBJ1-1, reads NAGVMQNPRHLVRRRGQEARLRCSPMKGHSHVYWYRQLPEEGLKFMVYLQKENIIDESGMPKERFSAEFPKEGPSILRIQQVVRGDSAAYFCASSPPYFTEAFFGQGTRLTVV.